This T cell receptor beta chain was recovered during a study of T-cell reconstitution after alpha-beta-depleted transplantation in children. Study outcomes and limitations: The origin of high day-60 TCRbeta diversity in some patients lay in surviving recipient T cells and thymic progenitors. Diversity and T-cell counts at one year after transplant derived mostly from new T cells.

This clonotype was picked up many times. Antigen: not known. The TCRbeta library was prepared with unique molecular identifiers. TCRdb re-analysed the PCR reads in MiXCR, keeping a single row per CDR3 protein. The table records about 470,000 distinct CDR3 sequences, over 40% of them present only once. Trimming took 1 base from V and 10 from J; bases not matched to a gene: 7. Germline V gene lookup returns CDR1 LGHNA and CDR2 YNFKEQ. The CDR3 contains 14 residues. The sample in question was PBMCs, obtained before TCRalphabeta/CD19-depleted stem cell transplant. The chain is built from TRBV4-2 and TRBJ2-1; the match to TRBD2 covers 7 bases. The clonotype was recovered from a girl under 10 years old with aplastic anemia, due to receive a stem cell transplant. The chain's CDR3 is CASSQGFLGGEQFF. The CDR3 region has the DNA TGTGCCAGCAGCCAAGGTTTTCTGGGGGGGGAGCAGTTCTTC.